This T cell receptor beta chain originates from a study of low-dose radiotherapy and immunotherapy resistance in tumors. Background on the study: Each patient was administered nivolumab intravenously at 240 mg, which was a flat dose, every two weeks, along with intravenous ipilimumab at 1 mg/kg every six weeks.

Covering alpha and beta chains, TRAV- and TRBV-specific primers were used for the first-strand cDNA. For amplifying TCRs, the PCR ran for 20 to 25 cycles with Phusion, which was used together with a constant-region primer and the adapter on the V primers. A single record per CDR3 protein comes from TCRdb applying MiXCR to the reads. The table shows around 9,300 distinct CDR3 sequences, with 60% to 80% occurring only once. It was nivolumab, ipilimumab, aspirin, low-dose cyclophosphamide and low-dose radiotherapy that donors received. Eligibility required advanced solid tumors lacking tumor-infiltrating lymphocytes. The TCR was taken from a human donor with advanced metastatic prostate, ovarian, gallbladder or colorectal cancer (not recorded which). This table probably holds off-target reads from a library built for another chain.

CDR3 nucleotides: TGCGCCAGCAGCTCCCGGGGTAGCGGGATCTACGAGCAGTACTTC. Residues: CASSSRGSGIYEQYF. The genes are TRBV5-1 and TRBJ2-7, with 8 bases aligning to TRBD2. Trimming took 3 bases from V and 3 from J; bases not matched to a gene: 8. The V gene's germline CDR1 is SGHRS and CDR2 YFSETQ. The CDR3 has 15 residues.